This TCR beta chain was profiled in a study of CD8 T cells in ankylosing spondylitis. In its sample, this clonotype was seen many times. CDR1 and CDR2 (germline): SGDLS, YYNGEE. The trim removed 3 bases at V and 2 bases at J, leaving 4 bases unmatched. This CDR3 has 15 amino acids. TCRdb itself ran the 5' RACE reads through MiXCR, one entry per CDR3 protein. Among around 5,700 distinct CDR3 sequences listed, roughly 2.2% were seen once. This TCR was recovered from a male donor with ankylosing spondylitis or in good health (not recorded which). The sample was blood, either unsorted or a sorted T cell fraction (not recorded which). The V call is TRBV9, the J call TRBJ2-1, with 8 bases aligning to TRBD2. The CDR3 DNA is TGTGCCAGCAGCGCGCGGGAGGCACCCTACAATGAGCAGTTCTTC. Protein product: CASSAREAPYNEQFF. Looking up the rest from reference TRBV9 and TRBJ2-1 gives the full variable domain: DSGVTQTPKHLITATGQRVTLRCSPRSGDLSVYWYQQSLDQGLQFLIQYYNGEERAKGNILERFSAQQFPDLHSELNLSSLELGDSALYFCASSAREAPYNEQFFGPGTRLTVL.